The 6 T cell receptor beta chains listed next were all sequenced from one sample in a study of T cell repertoires in ileal Crohn's disease (dated by TCRdb to between 2018 and 2021). The library came from the immunoSEQ multiplex PCR assay. In its TCRdb copy, this immuneACCESS table keeps in-frame sequences only and misses some clones. Where compared with another copy, unresolved V genes explain less than half of these, and the others have no known cause. The sample data list 15,000 to 20,000 clones, and less than 90% of these were observed just once. The ten top clones hold around a tenth of the sample. Sequences were obtained from ileal tissue. These receptors came from an adult with Crohn's disease.

This clone was seen just once. The chain uses TRBV27 and TRBJ1-5; 10 positions match TRBD1. The CDR3 has 17 residues. J was trimmed by 2 bases and V by 10 bases; bases with no gene match: 14. Germline CDR1 MNHEY, CDR2 SMNVEV (reference sequence). CDR3 region: CATRPRAGTGGNQPQHF. Written as DNA, the CDR3 is TGTGCCACCCGACCACGCGCGGGGACAGGGGGCAATCAGCCCCAGCATTTT.

Only a few counts were recorded for this clone. The chain is built from TRBV9 and TRBJ2-5, with 10 bases matching TRBD2. V shed 0 bases, J shed 1 base, and the junction held 9 bases outside the gene matches. CDR1 is SGDLS, CDR2 YYNGEE, per germline. The CDR3 sequence is 18 residues long. In DNA, the CDR3 is TGTGCCAGCAGCGTAGCCTGGGGGGCTAGCGGGGGCCAAGAGACCCAGTACTTC. Residues: CASSVAWGASGGQETQYF.

The genes are TRBV7-3 and TRBJ2-1; TRBD1 might be the D (6 bases). Germline V CDR1 and CDR2: SGHTA, FQGTGA. The CDR3 extends over 15 amino acids. V was trimmed by 0 bases and J by 2 bases, leaving 8 bases between them. The CDR3 sequence is CASSLTPGAYNEQFF. CDR3 bases: TGTGCCAGCAGCTTAACCCCAGGGGCCTACAATGAGCAGTTCTTC.

The chain links TRBV2 to TRBJ1-1; the D is unclear. Germline CDR1 and CDR2: SNHLY and FYNNEI. V was cut by 3 bases and J by 6 bases, with 8 bases left in between. The CDR3 has 12 amino acids. CDR3 DNA sequence: TGTGCCAGCAGTGACAGGCGCGCTGAAGCTTTCTTT. Translation: CASSDRRAEAFF.

The chain combines TRBV7-9 with TRBJ1-1; TRBD1 is a possible D gene (5 bases). CDR1 is SEHNR and CDR2 is FQNEAQ in the germline V gene (reference sequence). Trimming took 4 bases from V and 9 from J, leaving 12 bases between them. The CDR3 runs 12 residues. CDR3 sequence: CASSSGEGQAFF. The CDR3 nucleotides read TGTGCCAGCAGCTCCGGGGAGGGACAAGCTTTCTTT.

The rearrangement uses TRBV5-6 and TRBJ1-5, with TRBD1 matching over 10 bases. The germline CDR1 and CDR2 sequences are SGHDT and YYEEEE. V lost 2 bases, J lost 3 bases, and 5 bases stayed unmatched. The CDR3 has 16 amino acids. The CDR3 spells CASSFRDRGANQPQHF. The CDR3 DNA sequence: TGTGCCAGCAGCTTTCGGGACAGGGGTGCCAATCAGCCCCAGCATTTT.